Each of the 2 T cell receptor beta chains below was sequenced from the same sample in a study of shared clonotypes between healthy human individuals. Repertoires were generated with immunoSEQ multiplex PCR, while TCRdb's copy carries only in-frame clones and drops some. The sample lists roughly 2.2 million clones, approximately 90% occurring once. The sequenced material came from naive CD4+ T cells from PBMCs. The subset: CD45RA+ positively selected. These receptors all stem from a man between 18 and 29 years old in good health. Some clones in this sample may be carry-over from other donors' samples.

The chain uses TRBV19 and TRBJ2-7; D might be TRBD2 (6 bases). With 5 bases removed from V and 1 base from J, the gap between germline ends came to 12 bases. The germline CDR1 and CDR2 sequences are LNHDA and SQIVND (reference sequence). The CDR3 sequence is 14 residues long. CDR3 in amino acids: CASSGQLASYEQYF. Here the CDR3 DNA reads TGTGCCAGTAGTGGCCAACTAGCTTCCTACGAGCAGTACTTC.

To note about this clone: This CDR3 is also generated by other DNA sequences in the sample. The V gene is TRBV7-3, the J gene TRBJ1-1; D is uncertain. The CDR3 runs to 13 residues. CDR1 SGHTA and CDR2 FQGTGA come from the germline V gene. V lost 6 bases and J 0 bases, leaving 8 bases between the germline ends. The CDR3 bases are TGTGCCAGCAGTTTACAAGTGAACACTGAAGCTTTCTTT. Protein sequence: CASSLQVNTEAFF.